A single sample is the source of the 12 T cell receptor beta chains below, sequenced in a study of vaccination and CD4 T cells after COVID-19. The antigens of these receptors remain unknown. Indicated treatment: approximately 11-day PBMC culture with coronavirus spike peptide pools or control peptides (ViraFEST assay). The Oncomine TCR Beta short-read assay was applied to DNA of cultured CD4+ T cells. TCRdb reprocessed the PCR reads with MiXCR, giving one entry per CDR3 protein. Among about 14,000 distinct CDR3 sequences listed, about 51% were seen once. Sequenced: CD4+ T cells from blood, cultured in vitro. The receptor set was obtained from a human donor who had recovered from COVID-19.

Here the CDR3 reads CSATPTGGTEAFF. CDR3 nucleotides: TGCAGTGCTACACCAACAGGCGGCACTGAAGCTTTCTTT. The gene calls are TRBV20-1 and TRBJ1-1; tentative D call: TRBD1 (5 bases). V was cut by 4 bases and J by 4 bases, with 13 bases left in between. Germline CDR1 and CDR2: DFQATT and SNEGSKA (reference sequence). The CDR3 totals 13 residues.

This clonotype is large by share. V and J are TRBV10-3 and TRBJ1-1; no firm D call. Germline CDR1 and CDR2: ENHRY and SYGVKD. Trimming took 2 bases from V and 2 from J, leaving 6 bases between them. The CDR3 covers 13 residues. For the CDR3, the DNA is TGTGCCATCAGTGAGAGGGATAACACTGAAGCTTTCTTT. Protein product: CAISERDNTEAFF.

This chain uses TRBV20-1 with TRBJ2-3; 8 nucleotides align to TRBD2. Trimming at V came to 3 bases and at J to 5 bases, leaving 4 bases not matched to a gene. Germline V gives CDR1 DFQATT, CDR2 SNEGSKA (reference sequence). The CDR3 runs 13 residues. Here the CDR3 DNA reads TGCAGTGCTAGGGGTAGCGGGGTAGATACGCAGTATTTT. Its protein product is CSARGSGVDTQYF.

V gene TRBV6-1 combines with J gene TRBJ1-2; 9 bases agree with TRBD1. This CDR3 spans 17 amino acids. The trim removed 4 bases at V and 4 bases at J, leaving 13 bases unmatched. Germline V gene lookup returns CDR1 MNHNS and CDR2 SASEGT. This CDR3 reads CASSGPTGGYFSYGYTF. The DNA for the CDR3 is TGTGCCAGCAGTGGCCCTACAGGGGGCTATTTTAGCTATGGCTACACCTTC.

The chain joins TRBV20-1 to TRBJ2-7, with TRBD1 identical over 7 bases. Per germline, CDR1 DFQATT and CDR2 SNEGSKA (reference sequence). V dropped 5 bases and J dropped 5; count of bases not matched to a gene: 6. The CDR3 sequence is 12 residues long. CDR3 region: CSAAGGSDEQYF. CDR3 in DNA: TGCAGTGCTGCAGGGGGATCAGACGAGCAGTACTTC.

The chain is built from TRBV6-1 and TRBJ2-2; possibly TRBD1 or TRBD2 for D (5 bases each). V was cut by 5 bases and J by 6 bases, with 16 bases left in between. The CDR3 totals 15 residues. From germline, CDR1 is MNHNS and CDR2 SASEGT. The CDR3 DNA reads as TGTGCCAGCAGTCTTAAGCCGAGGGGCCCCGGGGAGCTGTTTTTT. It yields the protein CASSLKPRGPGELFF.

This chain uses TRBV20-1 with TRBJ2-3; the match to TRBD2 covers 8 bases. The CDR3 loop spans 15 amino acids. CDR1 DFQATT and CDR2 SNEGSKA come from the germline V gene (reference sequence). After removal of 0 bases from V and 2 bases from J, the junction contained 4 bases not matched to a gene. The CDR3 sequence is CSARDLAGYTDTQYF. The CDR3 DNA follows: TGCAGTGCTAGAGATTTAGCGGGGTACACAGATACGCAGTATTTT.

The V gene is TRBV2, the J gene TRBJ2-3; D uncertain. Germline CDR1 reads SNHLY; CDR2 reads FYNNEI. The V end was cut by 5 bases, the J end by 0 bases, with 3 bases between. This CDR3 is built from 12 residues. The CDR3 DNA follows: TGTGCCAGCAGTCTTAGCACAGATACGCAGTATTTT. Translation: CASSLSTDTQYF.

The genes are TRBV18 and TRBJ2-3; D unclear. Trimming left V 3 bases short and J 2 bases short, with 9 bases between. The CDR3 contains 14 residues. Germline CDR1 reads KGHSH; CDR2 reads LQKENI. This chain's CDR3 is CASSPSENTDTQYF. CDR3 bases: TGTGCCAGCTCACCCAGTGAAAACACAGATACGCAGTATTTT.

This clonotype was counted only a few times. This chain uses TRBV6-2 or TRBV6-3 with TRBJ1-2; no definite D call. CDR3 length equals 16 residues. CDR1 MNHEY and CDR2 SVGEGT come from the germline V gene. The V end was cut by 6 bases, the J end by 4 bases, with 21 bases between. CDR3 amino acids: CASRPPEGRRGYGYTF. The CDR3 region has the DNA TGTGCCAGCAGACCCCCGGAGGGCCGGCGCGGCTATGGCTACACCTTC.

DNA for the CDR3: TGTGCCAGCAGTCCCGGGACAGGGGCATTTAGCAATCAGCCCCAGCATTTT. It is translated as CASSPGTGAFSNQPQHF. The chain joins TRBV6-1 to TRBJ1-5, with 10 bases lining up with TRBD1. Germline V lookup: CDR1 MNHNS, CDR2 SASEGT. The CDR3 covers 17 residues. J gave up 0 bases and V 5 bases, and 7 bases lay outside the gene matches.

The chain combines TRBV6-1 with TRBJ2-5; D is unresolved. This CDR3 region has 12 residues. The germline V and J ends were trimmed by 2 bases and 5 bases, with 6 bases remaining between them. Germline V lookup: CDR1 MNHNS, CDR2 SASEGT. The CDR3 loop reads CASSENPETQYF. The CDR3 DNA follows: TGTGCCAGCAGTGAAAATCCTGAGACCCAGTACTTC.